The source of this T cell receptor (beta chain) is a study of read filtering for tumor transcriptome and immune sequencing. Study information: Revised staging placed eight or nine patients in R-ISS I, about 16 in II, 6 or 7 in III.

The library was built from about 400 ng RNA with molecular barcoded adaptors for alpha/delta and beta/gamma chains. TCRdb analysed the reads with MiXCR anew, one entry per CDR3 protein. The sample lists fewer than 90,000 distinct CDR3 sequences, more than 9% occurring once. A note on this clonotype: A much larger clone sits a single nucleotide away, making a read error possible.

Trimming pared 0 bases from V and 6 bases from J, leaving 8 bases between. Germline CDR1 is SGDLS and CDR2 is YYNGEE. The CDR3 has 13 residues. Sequencing was performed on a population of CD138-negative cells sorted from bone marrow. The sequence came from a donor at least 40 years old with multiple myeloma. The J gene is TRBJ2-3, the V gene TRBV9; D not certain. CDR3 DNA sequence: TGTGCCAGCAGCGTAGTATTTGGCGATACGCAGTATTTT. Its protein is CASSVVFGDTQYF.